A selection of T cell receptor beta chains follows, all from one sample in a study of CD8 T cells in Susac syndrome. MiXCR, run by TCRdb on the immunoSEQ multiplex PCR reads, gives a single entry per CDR3 protein. Among some 400,000 distinct CDR3 sequences listed, 85% to 90% were seen once. The sample taken for sequencing was CD8+ T cells from PBMCs. All receptors derive from a human donor with multiple sclerosis. Each CDR3 is given with its conserved first and last residue. Fields, in order: clone size, J gene, D gene, V gene, CDR3 DNA, CDR3 protein. The D gene is left open where the match is weak. Not all rows give a size; the values are once, few, many and, for expanded clones, a class.

>-|TRBJ2-7|-|TRBV3-1
TGTGCCAGCAGCCACGGGACGGGAGCCTACGAGCAGTACTTC
CASSHGTGAYEQYF
>-|TRBJ2-7|TRBD2|TRBV20-1
TGCAGTGCTAGTGACCCGGGACTAGCCTTCTACGAGCAGTACTTC
CSASDPGLAFYEQYF
>-|TRBJ1-2|-|TRBV6-5
TGTGCCAGCAGTTACCGACAGGTCAACTCCTATGGCTACACCTTC
CASSYRQVNSYGYTF
>-|TRBJ2-7|-|TRBV30
TGTGCCTGGAGTGCCTCAGACAGAGAGCAGTACTTC
CAWSASDREQYF
>few|TRBJ2-1|-|TRBV20-1
TGCAGTGCTAGGGACTCTAGCTCCTACAATGAGCAGTTCTTC
CSARDSSSYNEQFF
>few|TRBJ2-7|-|TRBV7-2
TGTGCCAGCAGCTTAGGATGGGGGTTAGACTACGAGCAGTACTTC
CASSLGWGLDYEQYF
>-|TRBJ2-7|-|TRBV29-1
TGCAGCGTACACGGTTTGGAGGGGGCCATCCCCTACGAGCAGTACTTC
CSVHGLEGAIPYEQYF
>-|TRBJ2-2|TRBD2|TRBV19
TGTGCCACGCTGGGACTAGCTAGGTTCGGGAACACCGGGGAGCTGTTTTTT
CATLGLARFGNTGELFF
>once|TRBJ2-1|-|TRBV5-1
TGCGCCAGCAGCTCCCCCACAGGGTCCTTTGGGTACAATGAGCAGTTCTTC
CASSSPTGSFGYNEQFF
>-|TRBJ2-6|-|TRBV6-5
TGTGCCAGCAGTTACTTGGGCAGGCCCTTCTCTGGGGCCAACGTCCTGACTTTC
CASSYLGRPFSGANVLTF
>-|TRBJ2-3|TRBD1|TRBV6-5
TGTGCCAGCAGTTACTCCCCGGGACAGGACCCTCCAGATACGCAGTATTTT
CASSYSPGQDPPDTQYF
>-|TRBJ2-1|TRBD2|TRBV3-1
TGTGCCAGCAGCCATCCTAGCGGGAGGGCCTTCAATGAGCAGTTCTTC
CASSHPSGRAFNEQFF
>-|TRBJ1-1|-|TRBV29-1
TGCAGCGCGGATGTGGGGGGGAACACTGAAGCTTTCTTT
CSADVGGNTEAFF
>-|TRBJ1-5|-|TRBV5-8
TGTGCCAGCTGCGGGACTCACAATCAGCCCCAGCATTTT
CASCGTHNQPQHF
>-|TRBJ2-1|TRBD2|TRBV7-9
TGTGCCAGCAGCTTAGAGGGAGGGGACGATGAGCAGTTCTTC
CASSLEGGDDEQFF
>-|TRBJ2-7|TRBD1|TRBV6-2/TRBV6-3
TGTGCCAGCAGTCCCCCGGGACAGAGTTTCTCCTACGAGCAGTACTTC
CASSPPGQSFSYEQYF
>once|TRBJ2-7|TRBD2|TRBV6-1
TGTGCCAGCAGCCTCACTTGGGGCGGGAGGGCCAACGACGAGCAGTACTTC
CASSLTWGGRANDEQYF
>-|TRBJ1-4|-|TRBV7-8
TGTGCCAGCAGCTCCCTCGCCGGGGTTAATGAAAAACTGTTTTTT
CASSSLAGVNEKLFF
>-|TRBJ1-5|-|TRBV25-1
TGTGCCAGCAGTGAACGGGACGGAATCAATCAGCCCCAGCATTTT
CASSERDGINQPQHF
>-|TRBJ2-4|-|TRBV3-1
TGTGCCAGCAGCCAAAAAAGTGTACTAGCCAAAAACATTCAGTACTTC
CASSQKSVLAKNIQYF
>-|TRBJ2-7|TRBD1|TRBV30
TGTGCCTGGAGCCCAGGGACAGGGCCTCACGAGCAGTACTTC
CAWSPGTGPHEQYF
>-|TRBJ1-1|-|TRBV5-6
TGTGCCAGCAGCTTGGAGGTATCTGAAGCTTTCTTT
CASSLEVSEAFF
>-|TRBJ2-7|-|TRBV20-1
TGCAGTGCTAGAGATCCCTCTAGCCGACCGCTCGAGCAGTACTTC
CSARDPSSRPLEQYF
>-|TRBJ2-7|TRBD2|TRBV2
TGTGCCAGCAGTGAGCGCGGGAGGCCATATGAGCAGTACTTC
CASSERGRPYEQYF
>-|TRBJ1-2|-|TRBV12-3/TRBV12-4
TGTGCCAGCAGTTCGATTAGCCCTAACTATGGCTACACCTTC
CASSSISPNYGYTF
>-|TRBJ1-1|TRBD1|TRBV7-3
TGTGCCAGCAGCCCTGGGGAGGGGGCGAACACTGAAGCTTTCTTT
CASSPGEGANTEAFF
>few|TRBJ2-7|-|TRBV6-1
TGTGCCAGCCGGGCGTTGGGGGGAGCCTACGAGCAGTACTTC
CASRALGGAYEQYF
>-|TRBJ2-7|-|TRBV6-1
TGTGCCAGCAGTCCAGGGGCGGGTCAACGTTACCCCTACGAGCAGTACTTC
CASSPGAGQRYPYEQYF
>-|TRBJ2-1|TRBD2|TRBV20-1
TGCAGTGCTAGAGATCTCAGCGGGAGAAGTAGGAATGAGCAGTTCTTC
CSARDLSGRSRNEQFF
>few|TRBJ1-2|-|TRBV5-4
TGTGCCAGCAGCGGCGAAGGAGGGGCGCTCTATGGCTACACCTTC
CASSGEGGALYGYTF
>-|TRBJ2-7|-|TRBV27
TGTGCCAGCAGTTTGCACCCCAGGGTCGAGCAGTACTTC
CASSLHPRVEQYF
>few|TRBJ1-1|-|TRBV6-1
TGTGCCAGCAGTGAAGCTCCGGGGATGAACACTGAAGCTTTCTTT
CASSEAPGMNTEAFF
>-|TRBJ2-7|-|TRBV29-1
TGCAGCGTTGAAAGTGGATCATCAGCTGACTTC
CSVESGSSADF
>-|TRBJ1-2|-|TRBV6-1
TGTGCCAACCTCGAGGCAGGGGTTCCACTTATCGATGGCTACACCTTC
CANLEAGVPLIDGYTF
>-|TRBJ2-1|-|TRBV13
TGTGCCAGCAGCCCTCCGAACTCTGGGTTGGCCTCCAATGAGCAGTTCTTC
CASSPPNSGLASNEQFF
>-|TRBJ1-3|-|TRBV6-6
TGTGCCAGCAGTTACTCCAGTGACGGGGGTGCCATATATTTT
CASSYSSDGGAIYF
>-|TRBJ2-1|-|TRBV6-4
TGTGCCAGCAGTGGCGGAGAGTCAGACTACAATGAGCAGTTCTTC
CASSGGESDYNEQFF
>-|TRBJ1-1|-|TRBV12-3/TRBV12-4
TGTGCCAGCAGGTCGCGAGGCGGGGAAGACCTGAACACTGAAGCTTTCTTT
CASRSRGGEDLNTEAFF
>-|TRBJ1-1|-|TRBV5-1
TGCGCCAGCAGTGGGGACGTGCCCACTGAAGCTTTCTTT
CASSGDVPTEAFF
>-|TRBJ1-1|-|TRBV30
TGTGCCTGGAGTGTAATTAACACTGAAGCTTTCTTT
CAWSVINTEAFF
>-|TRBJ1-4|-|TRBV18
TGTGCCAGCTCACCCCCCGGGACGGAGAATGAAAAACTGTTTTTT
CASSPPGTENEKLFF
>-|TRBJ2-3|TRBD2|TRBV5-4
TGTGCCAGCAGCCTGGGAAGCGGGGATGGGGATACGCAGTATTTT
CASSLGSGDGDTQYF
>-|TRBJ2-5|-|TRBV11-2
TGTGCCAGCAGCCCCGAACAGGGTTGGGAAGAGACCCAGTACTTC
CASSPEQGWEETQYF
>-|TRBJ2-7|TRBD2|TRBV10-3
TGTGCCATCAGTGAGTCCACTAGCGGGAGTATGGAGCAGTACTTC
CAISESTSGSMEQYF
>-|TRBJ2-7|-|TRBV13
TGTGCCAGCACCCGGGGGGCTACTCAACCTTACGAGCAGTACTTC
CASTRGATQPYEQYF
>-|TRBJ1-1|TRBD1|TRBV5-5
TGTGCCAGCAGCACGCCGGGACAGGCGAACACTGAAGCTTTCTTT
CASSTPGQANTEAFF
>-|TRBJ2-5|-|TRBV4-1
TGCGCCAGCAGCCGAAGCGGCCGGGGCGAGGCCCAGTACTTC
CASSRSGRGEAQYF
>-|TRBJ2-5|-|TRBV7-9
TGTGCCAGCAGCCCACAGGGACCTCAAGAGACCCAGTACTTC
CASSPQGPQETQYF
>-|TRBJ1-1|-|TRBV19
TGTGCCAGTACAGCGTACACTGAAGCTTTCTTT
CASTAYTEAFF
>few|TRBJ2-7|-|TRBV28
TGTGCCAGCAGGCCTAACATGGGGTCCTACGAGCAGTACTTC
CASRPNMGSYEQYF